A single T cell receptor beta chain is shown here with its context. Time point indicated: newly diagnosed GD, antithyroid drugs for less than 3 months. Extracted PBMC RNA gave rise to the TCR library. CDR3-region Arm-PCR and iRepertoire HTBI primers produced the TCR beta libraries. TCRdb recomputed calls from the multiplex PCR reads with MiXCR, one row per CDR3 protein. The sample lists some 410,000 distinct CDR3 sequences; roughly 15% were seen once. The record originates from a study of regulatory T cells in long-lasting Graves disease. Trimming removed 4 bases from V and 0 bases from J, with 10 bases in between. CDR1 and CDR2 (germline): GTSNPN, SVGIG (reference sequence). This CDR3 is built from 14 residues. The same data also contributed to another study, on T cells in Graves' hyperthyroidism and ophthalmopathy.

The chain employs TRBV30 and TRBJ2-1; D not certain. This TCR was sampled from a woman aged 25 to 39 with Graves disease. The source was peripheral blood mononuclear cells (PBMCs), collected at new diagnosis, from a patient treated with antithyroid drugs. CDR3 coding DNA: TGTGCCTGGACTTGGCCCAACTCCTACAATGAGCAGTTCTTC. It codes for CAWTWPNSYNEQFF.